This is a list of T cell receptor beta chains from one sample in a study of neurological immune-mediated disorders. TCRdb reanalysed the 5' RACE reads using MiXCR and keeps one entry per CDR3 protein. The table has about 55,000 distinct CDR3 sequences, 4.2% seen once. The sequencing sample was made of PBMCs. The source is a man aged 45-60 years with multiple sclerosis. CDR3s include the opening cysteine and the closing phenylalanine or tryptophan. Each record gives: J gene, CDR3 length, clone size, V gene, D gene, CDR3 protein, CDR3 DNA. A D gene is named only where the DNA matches it firmly. The size of a clone is reported for some rows only, either as once, few or many, or as a class for expanded clones.

TRBJ2-5,11,many,TRBV20-1,-,CSATDQETQYF,TGCAGTGCTACAGATCAAGAGACCCAGTACTTC
TRBJ1-1,13,many,TRBV7-6,-,CASSLKRYTEAFF,TGTGCCAGCAGCTTAAAGAGATACACTGAAGCTTTCTTT
TRBJ2-1,17,many,TRBV20-1,TRBD1,CSARDSRQGSFDNEQFF,TGCAGTGCTAGAGATTCGAGACAGGGCAGTTTTGACAATGAGCAGTTCTTC
TRBJ1-2,15,few,TRBV4-1,-,CASSPGLTDNYGYTF,TGCGCCAGCAGCCCTGGACTCACCGATAACTATGGCTACACCTTC
TRBJ1-2,14,-,TRBV12-3/TRBV12-4,-,CASSPEPRGYGYTF,TGTGCCAGCAGCCCTGAGCCCCGCGGCTATGGCTACACCTTC
TRBJ2-7,15,many,TRBV20-1,-,CSARDSRGLIYEQYF,TGCAGTGCTAGAGATAGCAGGGGCCTTATCTACGAGCAGTACTTC
TRBJ2-1,15,many,TRBV27,TRBD2,CASRIAGEVWNEQFF,TGTGCCAGCCGGATAGCGGGAGAAGTATGGAATGAGCAGTTCTTC
TRBJ2-5,12,many,TRBV20-1,-,CSAMTGKETQYF,TGCAGTGCTATGACAGGCAAAGAGACCCAGTACTTC
TRBJ2-3,14,many,TRBV20-1,-,CSARGRRSTDTQYF,TGCAGTGCTAGAGGGAGAAGAAGCACAGATACGCAGTATTTT
TRBJ2-7,15,many,TRBV5-1,TRBD1,CASSLSTGLYGEQYF,TGCGCCAGCAGCTTGTCGACAGGGTTGTACGGCGAGCAGTACTTC
TRBJ2-1,13,medium-sized,TRBV2,-,CASSRVVGLEQFF,TGTGCCAGCAGCCGGGTAGTTGGCCTTGAGCAGTTCTTC
TRBJ1-1,13,many,TRBV20-1,-,CSARDLSRGEAFF,TGCAGTGCTAGAGATTTGTCGCGGGGTGAAGCTTTCTTT
TRBJ2-7,14,-,TRBV12-3/TRBV12-4,TRBD1,CASSRGQGLYEQYF,TGTGCCAGCAGCCGAGGACAGGGGTTGTACGAGCAGTACTTC
TRBJ2-3,13,-,TRBV20-1,-,CSADSLITDTQYF,TGCAGTGCTGACTCCTTAATCACAGATACGCAGTATTTT
TRBJ1-5,16,many,TRBV15,TRBD1,CATSWGQGGSNQPQHF,TGTGCCACCAGCTGGGGACAGGGAGGGAGCAATCAGCCCCAGCATTTT
TRBJ2-4,13,many,TRBV7-9,-,CASSPGVADIQYF,TGTGCCAGCAGCCCAGGGGTAGCGGACATTCAGTACTTC